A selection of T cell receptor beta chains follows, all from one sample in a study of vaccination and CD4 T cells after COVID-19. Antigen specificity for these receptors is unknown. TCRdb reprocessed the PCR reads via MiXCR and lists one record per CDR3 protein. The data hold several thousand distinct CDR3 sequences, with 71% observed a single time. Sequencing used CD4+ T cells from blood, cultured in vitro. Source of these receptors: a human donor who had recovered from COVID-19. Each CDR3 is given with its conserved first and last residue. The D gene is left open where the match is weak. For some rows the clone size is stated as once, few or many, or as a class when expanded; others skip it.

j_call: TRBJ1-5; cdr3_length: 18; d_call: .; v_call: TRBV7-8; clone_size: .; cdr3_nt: TGTGCCAGCAGCAAAGCACCAACAGGTGATTATAGCAATCAGCCCCAGCATTTT; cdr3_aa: CASSKAPTGDYSNQPQHF
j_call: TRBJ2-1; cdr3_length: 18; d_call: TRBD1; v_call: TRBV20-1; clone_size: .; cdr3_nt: TGCAGTGTCATGGGACAGGGGGCTATTAGCGGGAGGAGGCATGAGCAGTTCTTC; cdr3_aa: CSVMGQGAISGRRHEQFF
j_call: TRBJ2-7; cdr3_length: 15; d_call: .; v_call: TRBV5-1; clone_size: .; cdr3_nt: TGCGCCAGCAGCGAAGCCGGGACTCGCTCCTACGAGCAGTACTTC; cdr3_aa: CASSEAGTRSYEQYF
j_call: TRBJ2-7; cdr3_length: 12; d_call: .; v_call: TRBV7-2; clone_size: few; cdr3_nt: TGTGCCAGCAGCTCGGACGCTACTCAGCAGTACTTC; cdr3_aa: CASSSDATQQYF
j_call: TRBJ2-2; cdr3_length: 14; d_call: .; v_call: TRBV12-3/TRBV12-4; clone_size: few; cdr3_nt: TGTGCCAGCAGTTATGGCCGGGGCACCGGGGAGCTGTTTTTT; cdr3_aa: CASSYGRGTGELFF
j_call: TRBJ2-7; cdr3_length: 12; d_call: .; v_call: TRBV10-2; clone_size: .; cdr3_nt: TGCGCCAGCAGTCGGGACCCCCACGAGCAGTACTTC; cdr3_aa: CASSRDPHEQYF
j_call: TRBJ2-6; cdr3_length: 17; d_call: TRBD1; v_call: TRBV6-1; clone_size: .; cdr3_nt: TGTGCCAGCAGTGCCATACAGGGGGCGCCCGGGGCCAACGTCCTGACTTTC; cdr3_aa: CASSAIQGAPGANVLTF
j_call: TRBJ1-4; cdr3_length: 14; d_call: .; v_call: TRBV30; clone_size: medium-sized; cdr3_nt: TGTGCCTGGAGTGTATTGGGCTCCCCTGAAAAACTGTTTTTT; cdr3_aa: CAWSVLGSPEKLFF
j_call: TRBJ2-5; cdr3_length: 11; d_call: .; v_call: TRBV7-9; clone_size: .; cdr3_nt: TGTGCCAGCAGCTCGTGGCCTACCCAGTACTTC; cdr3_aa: CASSSWPTQYF
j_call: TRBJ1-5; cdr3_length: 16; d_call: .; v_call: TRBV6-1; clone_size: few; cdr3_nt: TGTGCCAGTGCGGTGGGGGGATTTGGCCTAAGTCAGCCCCAGCATTTT; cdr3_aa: CASAVGGFGLSQPQHF
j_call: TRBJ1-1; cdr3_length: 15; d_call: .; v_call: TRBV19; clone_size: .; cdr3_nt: TGTGCCAGTAGTAAAATGGGGCACGGGAGCCCTGAAGCTTTCTTT; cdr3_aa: CASSKMGHGSPEAFF
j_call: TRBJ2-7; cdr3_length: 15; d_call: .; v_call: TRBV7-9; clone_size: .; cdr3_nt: TGTGCCAGCAGCTTAGAGCCGGGTGCAGCCTACGAGCAGTACTTC; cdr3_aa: CASSLEPGAAYEQYF
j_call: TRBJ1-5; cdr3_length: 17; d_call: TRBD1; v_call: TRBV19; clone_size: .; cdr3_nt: TGTGCCAGTAGTATTTTTTACAGGGGGATAAGCGGTCAGCCCCAGCATTTT; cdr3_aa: CASSIFYRGISGQPQHF
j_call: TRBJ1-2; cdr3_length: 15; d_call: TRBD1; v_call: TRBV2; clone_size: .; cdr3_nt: TGTGCCAGCAGTGAAACTTGGCAGGGGGCTCGGGGCTACACCTTC; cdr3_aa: CASSETWQGARGYTF
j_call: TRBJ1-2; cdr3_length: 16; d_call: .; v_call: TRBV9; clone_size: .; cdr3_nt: TGTGCCAGCAGCGTAGTCCATACATCCAGCGTCTATGGCTACACCTTC; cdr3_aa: CASSVVHTSSVYGYTF